A single sample gave rise to the 23 T cell receptor beta chains below, sequenced in a study of CD8 T cells in ankylosing spondylitis. TCRdb itself ran the 5' RACE reads through MiXCR, one entry per CDR3 protein. The sample yields 300,000 to 400,000 distinct CDR3 sequences, approximately 15% seen once. The sample taken for sequencing was blood, either unsorted or a sorted T cell fraction (not recorded which). These receptors were obtained from a male donor with ankylosing spondylitis or in good health (not recorded which).

V and J are TRBV30 and TRBJ1-1; 7 bases are shared with TRBD1. CDR3 length: 13 amino acids. The J segment lost 3 bases and the V segment lost 4 bases, leaving 5 bases of the junction unmatched. Germline-derived CDR1 and CDR2 are GTSNPN and SVGIG (reference sequence). DNA of the CDR3: TGTGCCTGGACCGGGACAGCGTACACTGAAGCTTTCTTT. It translates to CAWTGTAYTEAFF.

Many counts were recorded for this clonotype. This chain links TRBV12-3 or TRBV12-4 with TRBJ2-1; D ambiguous. There are 11 residues in the CDR3. The germline V and J ends were trimmed by 6 bases and 7 bases, with 7 bases remaining between them. The CDR3 DNA follows: TGTGCCAGCAGAATGGGGAATGAGCAGTTCTTC. It codes for CASRMGNEQFF.

CDR3 sequence reads: CASSTGVVAGELFF. The CDR3 bases are TGTGCCAGCAGCACAGGGGTAGTCGCCGGGGAGCTGTTTTTT. This chain uses TRBV12-3 or TRBV12-4 with TRBJ2-2; 7 nucleotides match TRBD1. The CDR3 runs to 14 residues. The V segment lost 6 bases and the J segment 6 bases; nucleotides outside the gene matches: 7.

The V gene is TRBV5-6, the J gene TRBJ2-7, with 12 bases lining up with TRBD2. The V and J ends lost 3 bases and 3 bases, in that order; junction bases with no gene match: 4. Germline V gene sequence: CDR1 SGHDT, CDR2 YYEEEE. The CDR3 sequence is 15 residues long. This CDR3 is CASSSGLAGFYEQYF. CDR3 nucleotides: TGTGCCAGCAGCTCGGGACTAGCGGGCTTCTACGAGCAGTACTTC.

This clonotype was found many times. This chain links TRBV5-1 with TRBJ2-7; tentatively, D is TRBD1 (8 bases). This CDR3 contains 14 residues. V lost 1 base and J lost 5, with 13 bases in between. Germline CDR1 is SGHRS and CDR2 is YFSETQ. The CDR3 DNA is TGCGCCAGCAGCTTGACAGGGGGGGGAAACGAGCAGTACTTC. It encodes CASSLTGGGNEQYF.

The rearrangement links TRBV5-1 to TRBJ2-1, with D tentatively TRBD1 or TRBD2 (7 bases each). With 3 bases removed from V and 10 bases from J, the gap between germline ends came to 20 bases. The germline V gene encodes CDR1 SGHRS and CDR2 YFSETQ. The CDR3 consists of 15 residues. The CDR3 sequence: CASSSGEGAIYEQFF. The CDR3 DNA is TGCGCCAGCAGCTCAGGGGAGGGGGCCATATACGAGCAGTTCTTC.

This clonotype was observed a few times. The chain recombines TRBV10-3 with TRBJ2-3, with 7 bases aligning to TRBD2. Per the germline V gene, CDR1 is ENHRY and CDR2 is SYGVKD. The CDR3 covers 14 residues. V shed 8 bases, J shed 5 bases, and the junction held 10 bases outside the gene matches. CDR3 protein: CAIGGREREDTQYF. CDR3 sequence (DNA): TGTGCCATCGGCGGGCGGGAGCGTGAAGATACGCAGTATTTT.

This clonotype was counted between two and nine times. The J gene is TRBJ2-7, the V gene TRBV20-1, with TRBD1 identical over 12 bases. The J segment lost 6 bases and the V segment lost 3 bases, leaving 9 bases of the junction unmatched. The CDR3 has 15 residues. Germline CDR1 DFQATT, CDR2 SNEGSKA (reference sequence). The CDR3 DNA reads TGCAGTGCTAGGGGAGCCGGGACAGGGGGCGCCGAGCAGTACTTC. Protein sequence: CSARGAGTGGAEQYF.

J is TRBJ1-6 and V is TRBV6-1; 9 nucleotides align to TRBD1. V shed 0 bases and J 10 bases; nucleotides not matched to a gene: 4. The CDR3 length is 15 residues. Germline V lookup: CDR1 MNHNS, CDR2 SASEGT. CDR3 sequence: CASSEAGQGRSPLHF. In DNA, the CDR3 is TGTGCCAGCAGTGAAGCAGGACAGGGGAGATCACCCCTCCACTTT.

This clonotype was recorded many times. The gene calls are TRBV11-2 and TRBJ2-1; the D gene is possibly TRBD2 (5 bases). The germline V and J ends were trimmed by 7 bases and 9 bases, with 16 bases remaining between them. Per germline, CDR1 SGHAT and CDR2 FQNNGV. This CDR3 comprises 13 residues. This CDR3 reads CASIDMLATEQFF. CDR3 nucleotide sequence: TGTGCCAGCATCGACATGCTAGCCACTGAGCAGTTCTTC.

The V and J genes are TRBV7-9 and TRBJ2-7; D not certain. Germline V gives CDR1 SEHNR, CDR2 FQNEAQ (reference sequence). This CDR3 contains 14 residues. V lost 3 bases and J lost 0, with 9 bases in between. CDR3 loop: CASSFVPGSYEQYF. The CDR3 coding sequence is TGTGCCAGCAGCTTCGTCCCGGGCTCCTACGAGCAGTACTTC.

The CDR3 bases are TGCGCCACTAGGACTAGCGGAGACTCTAATGAGCAGTTCTTC. Its protein is CATRTSGDSNEQFF. The chain links TRBV5-1 to TRBJ2-1; 10 bases agree with TRBD2. The CDR3 has 14 amino acids. The germline gives CDR1 SGHRS, CDR2 YFSETQ. V shed 9 bases, J shed 7 bases, and the junction held 10 bases outside the gene matches.

This clonotype was seen at least ten times. CDR3 region: CASSMGRPPSYEQYF. The CDR3 coding sequence is TGCGCCAGCAGCATGGGACGCCCGCCTTCCTACGAGCAGTACTTC. The chain employs TRBV5-1 and TRBJ2-7; either TRBD1 or TRBD2 may fit D (5 bases each). The germline V and J ends were trimmed by 4 bases and 1 base, with 15 bases remaining between them. Germline loops: CDR1 SGHRS, CDR2 YFSETQ. The CDR3 has 15 amino acids.

This clonotype was recorded a few times. The chain employs TRBV6-6 and TRBJ2-1; tentative D call: TRBD1 (6 bases). The CDR3 is made up of 13 amino acids. V was pared by 5 bases and J by 7 bases, with 12 bases between. Germline CDR1 and CDR2: MNHNY and SVGAGI (reference sequence). The CDR3 sequence: CASSNYRENEQFF. The CDR3 DNA follows: TGTGCCAGCAGTAATTACAGGGAGAATGAGCAGTTCTTC.

The V gene is TRBV7-2, the J gene TRBJ2-1; 7 bases map to TRBD2. V shed 4 bases, J shed 6 bases, and the junction held 6 bases outside the gene matches. This CDR3 contains 14 residues. Per the germline V gene, CDR1 is SGHTA and CDR2 is FQGNSA. CDR3 sequence: CASSSGGSVNEQFF. In nucleotides, the CDR3 is TGTGCCAGCAGCTCCGGGGGGTCTGTCAATGAGCAGTTCTTC.

The chain couples TRBV5-1 to TRBJ1-1; D is unclear. CDR3 size: 15 residues. V dropped 0 bases and J dropped 1 base, with 10 bases sitting between them. CDR1 is SGHRS, CDR2 YFSETQ, per germline. CDR3 coding DNA: TGCGCCAGCAGCTTGGATGGACGGGCGAACACTGAAGCTTTCTTT. This translates into CASSLDGRANTEAFF.

This clonotype was counted between two and nine times. This rearrangement joins TRBV6-1 to TRBJ1-2; 7 bases match TRBD1. The CDR3 totals 14 residues. Per germline, CDR1 MNHNS and CDR2 SASEGT. The V segment lost 0 bases and the J segment 4 bases; nucleotides outside the gene matches: 2. The CDR3 is CASSEAGTVYGYTF. DNA of the CDR3: TGTGCCAGCAGTGAAGCCGGGACAGTCTATGGCTACACCTTC.

Only a few counts were recorded for this clonotype. This CDR3 reads CASGIGRSNQPQHF. DNA of the CDR3: TGTGCCAGCGGAATTGGTCGGAGCAATCAGCCCCAGCATTTT. The chain has TRBV12-3 or TRBV12-4 and TRBJ1-5; D ambiguous. The V end lost 8 bases, the J end lost 1 base, and 12 bases lay between the germline ends. The CDR3 contains 14 residues.

The chain joins TRBV30 to TRBJ1-1; no clear D gene. The germline CDR1 and CDR2 sequences are GTSNPN and SVGIG (reference sequence). The CDR3 is 15 amino acids. Trimming took 5 bases from V and 0 from J, leaving 16 bases between them. CDR3 sequence reads: CAWGLGRSLNTEAFF. DNA of the CDR3: TGTGCCTGGGGTCTAGGGAGGAGTTTGAACACTGAAGCTTTCTTT.

This clonotype was picked up a small number of times. The V and J genes are TRBV12-3 or TRBV12-4 and TRBJ2-1, with 9 bases matching TRBD2. J gave up 13 bases and V 2 bases, and 6 bases lay outside the gene matches. The CDR3 is made up of 13 amino acids. For the CDR3, the DNA is TGTGCCAGCAGTTTATTGCGGGAGGGCCCTCAGTTCTTC. Its protein is CASSLLREGPQFF.

This clonotype occurred a few times. J is TRBJ2-7 and V is TRBV7-2; D perhaps matches TRBD1 (5 bases). The V end lost 0 bases, the J end lost 5 bases, and 11 bases lay between the germline ends. The CDR3 sequence is 14 residues long. Germline CDR1 and CDR2: SGHTA and FQGNSA. DNA of the CDR3: TGTGCCAGCAGCTTAGCGCCGACAGCCGACGAGCAGTACTTC. This codes for CASSLAPTADEQYF.

This clonotype was counted only a few times. The chain links TRBV5-1 to TRBJ2-7; D is unclear. V was clipped by 3 bases and J by 3 bases, with 10 bases between them. Germline CDR1 is SGHRS and CDR2 is YFSETQ. This CDR3 comprises 13 residues. CDR3 amino acids: CASSSDGYYEQYF. In DNA form, the CDR3 reads TGCGCCAGCAGCTCTGACGGCTACTACGAGCAGTACTTC.

This clonotype has at least ten counts. The gene calls are TRBV10-3 and TRBJ2-7; TRBD1 matches at 10 bases. The germline V gene encodes CDR1 ENHRY and CDR2 SYGVKD. The ends lost 4 bases at V and 3 bases at J; junction bases unmatched: 6. The CDR3 totals 15 residues. The CDR3 spells CAISGGGQGNYEQYF. The DNA for the CDR3 is TGTGCCATCAGTGGGGGGGGACAGGGGAACTACGAGCAGTACTTC.